One sample yielded the 3 T cell receptor beta chains listed below, sequenced in a study of T cells after yellow fever vaccination. TCRdb fed the 5' RACE reads into MiXCR, producing one record per CDR3 protein. Seen here are around 30,000 distinct CDR3 sequences, over 9.5% observed once, and the top ten hold about 12%. This sample comprised PBMCs, either bulk or a sorted T-cell subset (CD4+, CD8+, memory, or dextramer-sorted; not recorded which), obtained around 15 days after the first yellow fever vaccination. These receptors all stem from a young man who received the YFV17D yellow fever vaccine.

The CDR3 DNA follows: TGTGCCAGCTCGCCAGCGGGGGGAGAAGAGACCCAGTACTTC. Translating it yields CASSPAGGEETQYF. The chain is built from TRBV7-3 and TRBJ2-5; 9 positions agree with TRBD2. Losses at the gene ends were 8 bases for V and 3 bases for J; bases not matched to a gene: 7. Per the germline V gene, CDR1 is SGHTA and CDR2 is FQGTGA. This CDR3 is 14 amino acids long. The entire variable domain, with the rest obtained from reference TRBV7-3 and TRBJ2-5, is as follows: GAGVSQTPSNKVTEKGKYVELRCDPISGHTALYWYRQSLGQGPEFLIYFQGTGAADDSGLPNDRFFAVRPEGSVSTLKIQRTERGDSAVYLCASSPAGGEETQYFGPGTRLLVL.

This clonotype occurred many times. One end of the junction varies from germline; a read error may be responsible. The chain links TRBV7-7 to TRBJ2-2; the D is unclear. Germline V gene sequence: CDR1 SSHAT, CDR2 FNYEAQ (reference sequence). The CDR3 covers 13 residues. CDR3 nucleotide sequence: TGTGCTAGCAGCGAGGTCCCCCCCGGGGAGCTGTTTTTT. It translates to CASSEVPPGELFF.

In its sample, this clonotype was seen many times. The chain has TRBV20-1 and TRBJ1-1; maybe TRBD1 (5 bases). Trimming removed 0 bases from V and 5 bases from J, with 16 bases in between. Per the germline V gene, CDR1 is DFQATT and CDR2 is SNEGSKA (reference sequence). This CDR3 has 15 residues. CDR3 DNA sequence: TGCAGTGCTAGAGATAGGGGTAGGATGACAACTGAAGCTTTCTTT. Protein product: CSARDRGRMTTEAFF.